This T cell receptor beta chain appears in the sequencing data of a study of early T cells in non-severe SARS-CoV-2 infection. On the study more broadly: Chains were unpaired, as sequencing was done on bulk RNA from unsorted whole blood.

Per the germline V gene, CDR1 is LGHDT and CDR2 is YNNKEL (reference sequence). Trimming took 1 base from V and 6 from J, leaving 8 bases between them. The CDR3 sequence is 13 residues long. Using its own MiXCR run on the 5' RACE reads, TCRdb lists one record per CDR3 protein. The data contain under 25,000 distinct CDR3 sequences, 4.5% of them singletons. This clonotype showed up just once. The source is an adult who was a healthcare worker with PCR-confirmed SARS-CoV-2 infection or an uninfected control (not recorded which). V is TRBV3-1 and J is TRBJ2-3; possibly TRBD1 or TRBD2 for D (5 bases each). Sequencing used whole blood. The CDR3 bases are TGTGCCAGCAGCCAAGGGTGGGGGGATACGCAGTATTTT. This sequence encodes CASSQGWGDTQYF.